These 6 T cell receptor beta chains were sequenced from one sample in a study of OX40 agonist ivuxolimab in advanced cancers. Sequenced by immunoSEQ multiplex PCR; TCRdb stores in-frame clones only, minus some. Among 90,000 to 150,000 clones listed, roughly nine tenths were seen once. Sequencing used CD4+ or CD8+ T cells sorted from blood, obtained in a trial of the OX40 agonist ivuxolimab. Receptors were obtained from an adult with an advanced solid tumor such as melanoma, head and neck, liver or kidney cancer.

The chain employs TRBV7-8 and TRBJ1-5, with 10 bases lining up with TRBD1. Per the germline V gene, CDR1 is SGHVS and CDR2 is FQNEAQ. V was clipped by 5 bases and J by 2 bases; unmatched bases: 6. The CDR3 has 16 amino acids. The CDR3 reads CASSLGTGVGNQPQHF. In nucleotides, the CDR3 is TGTGCCAGCAGCCTTGGGACAGGGGTTGGCAATCAGCCCCAGCATTTT.

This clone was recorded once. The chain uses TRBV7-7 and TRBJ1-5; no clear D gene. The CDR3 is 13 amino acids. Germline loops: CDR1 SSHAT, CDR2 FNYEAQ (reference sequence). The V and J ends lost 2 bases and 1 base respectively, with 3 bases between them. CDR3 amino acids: CASSLTSNQPQHF. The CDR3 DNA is TGTGCCAGCAGCTTAACAAGCAATCAGCCCCAGCATTTT.

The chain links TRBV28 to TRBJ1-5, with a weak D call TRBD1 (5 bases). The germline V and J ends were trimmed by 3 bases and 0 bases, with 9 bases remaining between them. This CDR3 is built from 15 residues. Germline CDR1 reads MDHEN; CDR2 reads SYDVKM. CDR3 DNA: TGTGCCAGCAGTTTGGGGCAGATTAGCAATCAGCCCCAGCATTTT. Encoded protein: CASSLGQISNQPQHF. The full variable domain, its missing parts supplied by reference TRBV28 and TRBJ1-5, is DVKVTQSSRYLVKRTGEKVFLECVQDMDHENMFWYRQDPGLGLRLIYFSYDVKMKEKGDIPEGYSVSREKKERFSLILESASTNQTSMYLCASSLGQISNQPQHFGDGTRLSIL.

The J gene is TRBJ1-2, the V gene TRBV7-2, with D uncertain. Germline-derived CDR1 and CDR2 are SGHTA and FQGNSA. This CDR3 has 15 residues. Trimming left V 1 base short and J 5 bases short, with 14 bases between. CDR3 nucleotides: TGTGCCAGCAGCTTAGTTTTTTCGCCCCTTTATGGCTACACCTTC. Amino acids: CASSLVFSPLYGYTF.

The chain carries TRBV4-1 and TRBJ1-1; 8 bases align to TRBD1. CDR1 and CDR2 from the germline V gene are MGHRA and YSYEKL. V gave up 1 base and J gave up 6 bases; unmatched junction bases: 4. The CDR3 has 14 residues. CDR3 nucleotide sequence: TGCGCCAGCAGCCAAGGTCAGGGGGCTGCTGAAGCTTTCTTT. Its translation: CASSQGQGAAEAFF.

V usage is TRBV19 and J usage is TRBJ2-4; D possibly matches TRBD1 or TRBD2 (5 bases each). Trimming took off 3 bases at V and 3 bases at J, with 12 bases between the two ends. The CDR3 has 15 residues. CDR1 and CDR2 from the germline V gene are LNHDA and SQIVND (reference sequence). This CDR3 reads CASSIRGQGKNIQYF. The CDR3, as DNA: TGTGCCAGTAGTATCCGGGGCCAGGGCAAAAACATTCAGTACTTC.